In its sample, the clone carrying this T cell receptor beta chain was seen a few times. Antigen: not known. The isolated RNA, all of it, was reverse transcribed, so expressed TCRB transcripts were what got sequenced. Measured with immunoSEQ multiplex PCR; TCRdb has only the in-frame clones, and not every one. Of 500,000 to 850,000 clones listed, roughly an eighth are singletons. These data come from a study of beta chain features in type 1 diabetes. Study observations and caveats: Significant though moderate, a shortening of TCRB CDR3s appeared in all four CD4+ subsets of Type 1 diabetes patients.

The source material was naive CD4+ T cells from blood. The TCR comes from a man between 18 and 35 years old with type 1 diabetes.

CDR3 DNA sequence: TGTGCCTGGAGTGTACACTCTGGGTCCTACGAGCAGTACTTC. This codes for CAWSVHSGSYEQYF. This rearrangement joins TRBV30 to TRBJ2-7; D is unclear. The germline V and J ends were trimmed by 0 bases and 1 base, with 10 bases remaining between them. CDR3 length: 14 residues. Per the germline V gene, CDR1 is GTSNPN and CDR2 is SVGIG (reference sequence).